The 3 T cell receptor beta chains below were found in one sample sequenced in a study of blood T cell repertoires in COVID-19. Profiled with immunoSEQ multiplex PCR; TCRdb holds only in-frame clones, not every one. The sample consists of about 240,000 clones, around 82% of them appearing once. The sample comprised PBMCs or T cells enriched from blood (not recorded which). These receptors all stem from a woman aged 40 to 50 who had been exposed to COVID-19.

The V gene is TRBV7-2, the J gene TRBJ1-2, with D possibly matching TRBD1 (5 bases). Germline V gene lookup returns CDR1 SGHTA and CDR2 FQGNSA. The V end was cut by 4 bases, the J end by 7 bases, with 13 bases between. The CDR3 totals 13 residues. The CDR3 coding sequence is TGTGCCAGCAGCTCGGACAACTTGGGTGGCTACACCTTC. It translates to CASSSDNLGGYTF.

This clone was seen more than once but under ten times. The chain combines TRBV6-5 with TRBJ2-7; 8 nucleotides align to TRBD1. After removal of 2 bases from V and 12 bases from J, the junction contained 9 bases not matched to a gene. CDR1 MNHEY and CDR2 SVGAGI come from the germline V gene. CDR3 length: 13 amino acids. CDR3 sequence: CASSYPGGHGWYF. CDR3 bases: TGTGCCAGCAGTTACCCAGGGGGCCACGGTTGGTACTTC.

The CDR3 DNA reads TGCGCCAGCAGTGTTATAGGACAGGGAGGTAGTTCACCCCTCCACTTT. This encodes CASSVIGQGGSSPLHF. The chain couples TRBV10-2 to TRBJ1-6; 8 positions match TRBD1. CDR1 is WSHSY, CDR2 SAAADI, per germline. V was pared by 4 bases and J by 9 bases, with 11 bases of the junction left unmatched. CDR3 length: 16 residues.